These 27 T cell receptor beta chains originate from one sample sequenced in a study of monozygotic twins with cystic fibrosis. Profiled with immunoSEQ multiplex PCR; TCRdb holds only in-frame clones, not every one. The data contain tens of thousands of clones, approximately 90% of them singletons. Sequencing input: blood. Receptors were obtained from a boy younger than 10 with cystic fibrosis.

This chain uses TRBV6-5 with TRBJ1-2; 8 nucleotides agree with TRBD1. This CDR3 has 15 residues. Per the germline V gene, CDR1 is MNHEY and CDR2 is SVGAGI. The V and J ends lost 6 bases and 4 bases, in that order; junction bases with no gene match: 10. In DNA, the CDR3 is TGTGCCAGCAGCGAGACAGGGGAGGCGATCTATGGCTACACCTTC. Translation: CASSETGEAIYGYTF.

The J gene is TRBJ1-1, the V gene TRBV27, with D perhaps TRBD1 (6 bases). Germline CDR1 and CDR2: MNHEY and SMNVEV (reference sequence). The CDR3 covers 13 residues. V dropped 3 bases and J dropped 5 bases, with 10 bases sitting between them. CDR3 sequence (DNA): TGTGCCAGCAGTTTCGGGGGGCAGACTGAAGCTTTCTTT. Protein sequence: CASSFGGQTEAFF.

The CDR3 sequence is CASSEEVVGKGYTF. CDR3 nucleotide sequence: TGTGCCAGCAGTGAAGAGGTAGTTGGGAAGGGCTACACCTTC. The gene calls are TRBV2 and TRBJ1-2; no clear D gene. V gave up 1 base and J gave up 8 bases, with 14 bases separating them. The CDR3 extends over 14 amino acids. Germline V gene sequence: CDR1 SNHLY, CDR2 FYNNEI.

V gene TRBV19 combines with J gene TRBJ2-1, with TRBD2 identical over 14 bases. The ends lost 3 bases at V and 6 bases at J; junction bases unmatched: 1. Germline CDR1 is LNHDA and CDR2 is SQIVND (reference sequence). This CDR3 is 15 amino acids long. CDR3 DNA sequence: TGTGCCAGTAGTATCGGGACTAGCGGGGGCAATGAGCAGTTCTTC. Residues: CASSIGTSGGNEQFF.

This clone was picked up one time. V gene TRBV18 combines with J gene TRBJ2-1, with 9 bases aligning to TRBD2. Trimming at V came to 5 bases and at J to 5 bases, leaving 10 bases not matched to a gene. The CDR3 contains 16 residues. CDR1 is KGHSH, CDR2 LQKENI, per germline. The CDR3 reads CASSTPGLAPNNEQFF. The CDR3, as DNA: TGTGCCAGCTCAACCCCGGGACTAGCACCGAACAATGAGCAGTTCTTC.

The chain links TRBV6-1 to TRBJ2-7, with D unresolved. The CDR3 runs to 15 residues. Deletions cut 2 bases from V and 2 bases from J, with 13 bases between. Germline lookup yields CDR1 MNHNS and CDR2 SASEGT. CDR3 loop: CASSEWAGTPYEQYF. CDR3 sequence (DNA): TGTGCCAGCAGTGAATGGGCAGGTACGCCCTACGAGCAGTACTTC.

This chain connects TRBV5-1 to TRBJ1-4; possible D gene TRBD1, 5 bases. The ends were cut back, 3 bases at V and 0 bases at J, with 12 bases in the middle. Germline V gene sequence: CDR1 SGHRS, CDR2 YFSETQ. This CDR3 is 16 amino acids long. CDR3 DNA sequence: TGCGCCAGCAGCTCCGGGACCGGGGCAACTAATGAAAAACTGTTTTTT. Translation gives CASSSGTGATNEKLFF.

This chain links TRBV6-6 with TRBJ1-1; the D is unclear. V gave up 5 bases and J gave up 1 base, with 14 bases separating them. CDR3 size: 15 residues. Germline V CDR1 and CDR2: MNHNY, SVGAGI (reference sequence). The CDR3 coding sequence is TGTGCCAGCAGTCCCCGGAGGGATGGGAACACTGAAGCTTTCTTT. Its translation: CASSPRRDGNTEAFF.

The chain combines TRBV7-2 with TRBJ2-5, with D hard to call. V dropped 3 bases and J dropped 2 bases, with 10 bases sitting between them. This CDR3 has 14 residues. Germline V lookup: CDR1 SGHTA, CDR2 FQGNSA. CDR3 sequence (DNA): TGTGCCAGCAGCTTGAACGACGGTCAAGAGACCCAGTACTTC. It encodes CASSLNDGQETQYF.

This chain uses TRBV23-1 with TRBJ2-7; 8 nucleotides agree with TRBD1. TRBV23-1 is reported as an ORF; its role is uncertain. CDR3 length: 15 amino acids. The V gene end was trimmed by 3 bases and the J gene end by 2 bases; junction bases not matched to a gene: 6. The CDR3 sequence is CASSHRTGSAYEQYF. CDR3 bases: TGCGCCAGCAGTCATAGGACAGGGTCGGCCTACGAGCAGTACTTC.

In its sample, this clone was seen a few times. This rearrangement joins TRBV18 to TRBJ1-1; D is unresolved. With 4 bases removed from V and 4 bases from J, the gap between germline ends came to 10 bases. There are 13 residues in the CDR3. Per the germline V gene, CDR1 is KGHSH and CDR2 is LQKENI. CDR3 protein: CASSQASGTEAFF. For the CDR3, the DNA is TGTGCCAGCTCACAGGCTTCGGGCACTGAAGCTTTCTTT.

The gene calls are TRBV7-9 and TRBJ1-2; TRBD1 aligns across 7 bases. The CDR3 has 18 residues. Germline CDR1 and CDR2: SEHNR and FQNEAQ (reference sequence). V lost 2 bases to trimming and J lost 0 bases; unmatched junction nucleotides: 12. CDR3 DNA sequence: TGTGCCAGCAGCTTATTCGCACAGGGGAAATTCCCTAACTATGGCTACACCTTC. This encodes CASSLFAQGKFPNYGYTF.

V usage is TRBV18 and J usage is TRBJ1-2; D not certain. The CDR3 is 16 residues long. Germline V CDR1 and CDR2: KGHSH, LQKENI. V lost 1 base to trimming and J lost 2 bases, with 14 bases between them. The CDR3 DNA follows: TGTGCCAGCTCACCACGGTACGAGTATTCGAACTATGGCTACACCTTC. Translating gives CASSPRYEYSNYGYTF. Full variable domain (rest looked up from reference TRBV18 and TRBJ1-2): NAGVMQNPRHLVRRRGQEARLRCSPMKGHSHVYWYRQLPEEGLKFMVYLQKENIIDESGMPKERFSAEFPKEGPSILRIQQVVRGDSAAYFCASSPRYEYSNYGYTFGSGTRLTVV.

This chain connects TRBV7-2 to TRBJ2-3; D call uncertain. CDR1 is SGHTA, CDR2 FQGNSA, per germline. The CDR3 contains 12 residues. V was pared by 5 bases and J by 11 bases, with 14 bases between. CDR3 loop: CASSAAHLLQYF. As DNA, the CDR3 is TGTGCCAGCAGCGCGGCACATCTTCTGCAGTATTTT.

CDR3 sequence: CASSPSDRGRTTNEKLFF. The CDR3 DNA sequence: TGTGCCAGCTCACCATCTGATAGGGGGCGCACAACTAATGAAAAACTGTTTTTT. The chain uses TRBV18 and TRBJ1-4; 7 bases align to TRBD1. Germline-derived CDR1 and CDR2 are KGHSH and LQKENI. CDR3 length equals 18 residues. Trimming took 2 bases from V and 0 from J; bases not matched to a gene: 9.

The J gene is TRBJ1-1, the V gene TRBV27, with a possible D match to TRBD1 (6 bases). CDR1 is MNHEY and CDR2 is SMNVEV in the germline V gene (reference sequence). Deletions cut 5 bases from V and 4 bases from J, with 14 bases between. The CDR3 loop spans 14 amino acids. CDR3 nucleotide sequence: TGTGCCAGCAGTGGGGGACAATCAGGCACTGAAGCTTTCTTT. Protein: CASSGGQSGTEAFF.

This chain joins TRBV11-2 and TRBJ1-2; D not resolved. Looked up from germline, CDR1 is SGHAT and CDR2 is FQNNGV. This CDR3 is 13 amino acids long. The V and J ends lost 10 bases and 7 bases respectively, with 19 bases between them. In nucleotides, the CDR3 is TGTGCCACCAAGAGTACCCCCCGGGGTGGCTACACCTTC. The encoded protein is CATKSTPRGGYTF.

The rearrangement uses TRBV6-5 and TRBJ1-1; D remains ambiguous. V was cut by 6 bases and J by 1 base, with 6 bases left in between. Looked up from germline, CDR1 is MNHEY and CDR2 is SVGAGI. The CDR3 spans 12 residues. CDR3 loop: CASRSTNTEAFF. The CDR3, as DNA: TGTGCCAGCAGATCAACGAACACTGAAGCTTTCTTT.

The CDR3 here is CARSLAGQGHNYGYTF. The CDR3 DNA follows: TGTGCCAGAAGCTTAGCAGGTCAGGGACATAACTATGGCTACACCTTC. The chain carries TRBV7-5 and TRBJ1-2; the listed D gene, TRBD1, was not tested against the DNA. TRBV7-5 is classified as a pseudogene. The CDR3 sequence is 16 residues long.

The V and J genes are TRBV19 and TRBJ1-2, with D perhaps matching TRBD1 (6 bases). CDR1 is LNHDA and CDR2 is SQIVND in the germline V gene (reference sequence). V gave up 4 bases and J gave up 4 bases, with 13 bases separating them. The CDR3 totals 14 residues. In DNA form, the CDR3 reads TGTGCCAGTAGTAAGGGACGCAGGGGCTATGGCTACACCTTC. Protein product: CASSKGRRGYGYTF.

The chain carries TRBV7-2 and TRBJ2-5, with 9 bases aligning to TRBD1. The germline CDR1 and CDR2 sequences are SGHTA and FQGNSA. The CDR3 is made up of 15 amino acids. The J segment lost 5 bases and the V segment lost 4 bases, leaving 8 bases of the junction unmatched. This CDR3 reads CASSSDRGIGETQYF. As DNA, the CDR3 is TGTGCCAGCAGCTCCGACAGGGGGATCGGGGAGACCCAGTACTTC.

The chain joins TRBV7-2 to TRBJ2-7; 9 positions agree with TRBD2. The CDR3 sequence is 14 residues long. CDR1 and CDR2 (germline): SGHTA, FQGNSA. V lost 0 bases, J lost 7 bases, and 4 bases stayed unmatched. This chain's CDR3 is CASSLAIAGVEQYF. The DNA of the CDR3 is TGTGCCAGCAGCTTAGCGATAGCGGGGGTTGAGCAGTACTTC. The variable domain in full, with the rest retrieved from reference TRBV7-2 and TRBJ2-7, is GAGVSQSPSNKVTEKGKDVELRCDPISGHTALYWYRQSLGQGLEFLIYFQGNSAPDKSGLPSDRFSAERTGGSVSTLTIQRTQQEDSAVYLCASSLAIAGVEQYFGPGTRLTVT.

The V call is TRBV5-4, the J call TRBJ2-7; possibly TRBD2 for D (5 bases). The V end was cut by 0 bases, the J end by 9 bases, with 7 bases between. Germline lookup yields CDR1 SGHNT and CDR2 YYREEE (reference sequence). The CDR3 sequence is 11 residues long. The CDR3 loop is CASSLEGVQYF. The CDR3 DNA is TGTGCCAGCAGCTTGGAGGGAGTGCAGTACTTC.

The gene calls are TRBV7-9 and TRBJ1-1; D not certain. This CDR3 comprises 14 residues. Between the trimmed V and J ends, which lost 5 bases and 1 base, there was a span of 11 bases. Per germline, CDR1 SEHNR and CDR2 FQNEAQ (reference sequence). The CDR3 DNA reads as TGTGCCAGCAGCCGGGAATCCAGGAACACTGAAGCTTTCTTT. Translating it yields CASSRESRNTEAFF.

The chain uses TRBV5-6 and TRBJ2-7; D might be TRBD2 (6 bases). In germline, CDR1 is SGHDT, CDR2 YYEEEE. V was pared by 6 bases and J by 2 bases, with 18 bases between. The CDR3 has 15 amino acids. This CDR3 is CASTLRGPSTYEQYF. The DNA for the CDR3 is TGTGCCAGCACCCTGCGGGGTCCCTCCACCTACGAGCAGTACTTC.

This sequence joins TRBV19 and TRBJ2-7, with D hard to call. Germline values: CDR1 LNHDA, CDR2 SQIVND (reference sequence). The germline V and J ends were trimmed by 2 bases and 0 bases, with 8 bases remaining between them. The CDR3 extends over 14 amino acids. Written as DNA, the CDR3 is TGTGCCAGTAGTATAATGGATGGCTCCTACGAGCAGTACTTC. Amino acids: CASSIMDGSYEQYF.

The V gene is TRBV19, the J gene TRBJ1-1; D gene ambiguous. The CDR3 has 13 amino acids. CDR1 and CDR2 from the germline V gene are LNHDA and SQIVND (reference sequence). Between the trimmed V and J ends, which lost 6 bases and 6 bases, there was a span of 14 bases. CDR3 protein: CASSPIPYAEAFF. The CDR3 bases are TGTGCCAGTAGCCCAATCCCGTACGCTGAAGCTTTCTTT.